The 28 T cell receptor beta chains below were found in one sample sequenced in a study of a mutant IDH1 vaccine in newly diagnosed glioma. Method: immunoSEQ multiplex PCR; TCRdb's copy keeps in-frame clones and lacks some. The sample has roughly 50,000 clones, roughly 81% seen once. These TCRs are of unknown antigen specificity. The time point denotes: week 23, last vaccination. Every single dose of the vaccine, 300 ug of mutant IDH1 20-mer peptide, came with topical imiquimod. Sequenced material: PBMCs, taken from a glioma patient whose treatment included an IDH1 peptide vaccine. The source is a woman in her forties with glioma. Some clones in this sample may be carry-over from other donors' samples.

This clone was detected once. This chain links TRBV12-5 with TRBJ2-2; a possible D gene is TRBD2 (5 bases). Germline V gene lookup returns CDR1 LGHNT and CDR2 FRNRAP. Trimming stripped 8 bases from V and 1 base from J, with 11 bases between. The CDR3 runs 14 residues. CDR3 DNA sequence: TGTGCTAGTCAGAGACGGGAGAACACCGGGGAGCTGTTTTTT. It translates to CASQRRENTGELFF.

The chain links TRBV30 to TRBJ1-2, with D unresolved. Germline V gene data show CDR1 as GTSNPN and CDR2 as SVGIG (reference sequence). The CDR3 contains 11 residues. V lost 2 bases to trimming and J lost 4 bases, with 5 bases between them. Written as DNA, the CDR3 is TGTGCCTGGAGTCCTCCCTATGGCTACACCTTC. Protein sequence: CAWSPPYGYTF. The variable domain in full, with the rest retrieved from reference TRBV30 and TRBJ1-2, is SQTIHQWPATLVQPVGSPLSLECTVEGTSNPNLYWYRQAAGRGLQLLFYSVGIGQISSEVPQNLSASRPQDRQFILSSKKLLLSDSGFYLCAWSPPYGYTFGSGTRLTVV.

This clone was detected once. The chain has TRBV7-9 and TRBJ2-7; D may match TRBD1 or TRBD2 (5 bases each). Germline V gene data show CDR1 as SEHNR and CDR2 as FQNEAQ (reference sequence). The CDR3 contains 16 residues. V gave up 5 bases and J gave up 0 bases, with 17 bases separating them. CDR3 DNA sequence: TGTGCCAGCAGCCTCCCCGGGACCGCCGACTCCTACGAGCAGTACTTC. It is translated as CASSLPGTADSYEQYF.

The chain has TRBV7-8 and TRBJ2-3; 9 nucleotides line up with TRBD1. From germline, CDR1 is SGHVS and CDR2 FQNEAQ. Germline trimming cut 5 bases from V and 3 bases from J; bases unmatched to any gene: 9. The CDR3 is 16 amino acids. The CDR3 loop reads CASSLIGQGTTDTQYF. The CDR3 DNA reads TGTGCCAGCAGCCTGATCGGACAGGGGACTACAGATACGCAGTATTTT.

V is TRBV11-2 and J is TRBJ1-5; possible D gene TRBD1, 6 bases. Germline lookup yields CDR1 SGHAT and CDR2 FQNNGV. The CDR3 is made up of 15 amino acids. V lost 5 bases and J 2 bases, leaving 13 bases between the germline ends. CDR3 sequence reads: CASSLGGAGNQPQHF. Written as DNA, the CDR3 is TGTGCCAGCAGCCTGGGGGGGGCGGGCAATCAGCCCCAGCATTTT.

The count of this clone is one. The chain employs TRBV25-1 and TRBJ2-3; D possibly corresponds to TRBD1 (6 bases). CDR3 size: 17 residues. The germline gives CDR1 MGHDK, CDR2 SYGVNS. The V end was cut by 9 bases, the J end by 0 bases, with 22 bases between. CDR3 sequence reads: CASPVLGQCFSTDTQYF. The CDR3 nucleotides read TGTGCCAGTCCCGTGTTAGGACAGTGCTTTAGCACAGATACGCAGTATTTT.

V gene TRBV7-8 combines with J gene TRBJ1-5; 7 bases are shared with TRBD1. Germline V gives CDR1 SGHVS, CDR2 FQNEAQ. Germline trimming cut 5 bases from V and 11 bases from J; bases unmatched to any gene: 12. This CDR3 has 14 residues. The CDR3 protein is CASSPQGQPQAQHF. The CDR3 bases are TGTGCCAGCAGCCCCCAGGGACAGCCCCAGGCCCAGCATTTT.

The rearrangement joins TRBV27 to TRBJ1-2, with D unresolved. V was clipped by 6 bases and J by 5 bases, with 16 bases between them. CDR1 is MNHEY, CDR2 SMNVEV, per germline (reference sequence). CDR3 size: 14 residues. The DNA of the CDR3 is TGTGCCAGCAGGCAGGCGGGTGTAAGGTATGGCTACACCTTC. Its protein is CASRQAGVRYGYTF.

This chain joins TRBV2 and TRBJ1-1; the D gene is possibly TRBD1 (6 bases). Trimming removed 0 bases from V and 5 bases from J, with 13 bases in between. The CDR3 has 15 residues. Germline CDR1 and CDR2: SNHLY and FYNNEI. CDR3 amino acids: CASSEARGLGTEAFF. CDR3 nucleotides: TGTGCCAGCAGTGAAGCGAGGGGGTTGGGGACTGAAGCTTTCTTT.

The V gene is TRBV30, the J gene TRBJ1-2; D might be TRBD1 (5 bases). Germline values: CDR1 GTSNPN, CDR2 SVGIG (reference sequence). The CDR3 length is 14 residues. V was clipped by 0 bases and J by 5 bases, with 13 bases between them. This chain's CDR3 is CAWSVGWGKYGYTF. The CDR3 DNA follows: TGTGCCTGGAGTGTTGGATGGGGGAAGTATGGCTACACCTTC.

The V call is TRBV5-6, the J call TRBJ1-5; 8 bases are a match to TRBD1. The CDR3 contains 16 residues. The trim removed 1 base at V and 5 bases at J, leaving 8 bases unmatched. Germline V gene data show CDR1 as SGHDT and CDR2 as YYEEEE. CDR3 sequence (DNA): TGTGCCAGCAGCTTGATGGACAGGGATGGATATCAGCCCCAGCATTTT. Translating it yields CASSLMDRDGYQPQHF.

The chain is built from TRBV6-5 and TRBJ1-1; D is undetermined. CDR3 length: 14 residues. Trimming shortened V by 1 base and J by 4 bases, and 10 bases separated the two germline ends. CDR1 and CDR2 from the germline V gene are MNHEY and SVGAGI. This CDR3 is CASSYFGEGTEAFF. DNA of the CDR3: TGTGCCAGCAGTTACTTCGGGGAAGGCACTGAAGCTTTCTTT.

This chain joins TRBV6-1 and TRBJ2-7; 7 bases agree with TRBD1. Germline V gene sequence: CDR1 MNHNS, CDR2 SASEGT. J lost 2 bases, V lost 6 bases, and 10 bases had no gene match. The CDR3 extends over 15 amino acids. The CDR3 loop is CASSATGDPTYEQYF. The CDR3 bases are TGTGCCAGCAGCGCCACAGGGGATCCGACCTACGAGCAGTACTTC.

The chain carries TRBV11-2 and TRBJ2-4, with D possibly being TRBD2 (6 bases). Germline V lookup: CDR1 SGHAT, CDR2 FQNNGV. Trimming cost V 0 bases and J 0 bases, with 9 bases left between them. This CDR3 contains 16 residues. Here the CDR3 reads CASSLEAGLAKNIQYF. DNA for the CDR3: TGTGCCAGCAGCTTAGAGGCGGGGCTAGCCAAAAACATTCAGTACTTC.

This clone was recorded a few times. The chain has TRBV7-9 and TRBJ2-1, with 10 bases lining up with TRBD2. The J segment lost 7 bases and the V segment lost 6 bases, leaving 6 bases of the junction unmatched. This CDR3 region has 14 residues. The germline V gene has CDR1 SEHNR and CDR2 FQNEAQ (reference sequence). Written as DNA, the CDR3 is TGTGCCAGCAGTACCCCGGGACTAGCGAATGAGCAGTTCTTC. Protein product: CASSTPGLANEQFF.

This clone has a handful of counts. The chain employs TRBV18 and TRBJ1-6; 11 bases are shared with TRBD1. V lost 3 bases and J lost 3; bases outside the gene matches: 4. CDR1 KGHSH and CDR2 LQKENI come from the germline V gene. The CDR3 runs 17 residues. The CDR3 nucleotides are TGTGCCAGCTCACCGCTCGGGACAGGGGGCTATAATTCACCCCTCCACTTT. It codes for CASSPLGTGGYNSPLHF.

The chain has TRBV10-1 and TRBJ1-1; 9 bases line up with TRBD1. This CDR3 is 14 amino acids long. CDR1 is WNHNN, CDR2 SYGVQD, per germline (reference sequence). V was pared by 5 bases and J by 4 bases, with 5 bases of the junction left unmatched. CDR3 bases: TGCGCCAGCAGTACAGGGGGCCTGGGCACTGAAGCTTTCTTT. It codes for CASSTGGLGTEAFF.

This clone occurred once. The gene calls are TRBV7-2 and TRBJ2-3, with 10 nucleotides matching TRBD2. Looked up from germline, CDR1 is SGHTA and CDR2 is FQGNSA. With 5 bases clipped from V and 4 bases from J, the junction kept 9 bases outside the gene matches. The CDR3 contains 16 residues. The CDR3 DNA reads TGTGCCAGCAGCAGTTTAGCGGGGGGCGTCGCAGATACGCAGTATTTT. Its translation is CASSSLAGGVADTQYF.

The V call is TRBV6-5, the J call TRBJ1-3; 7 bases fit TRBD1. Germline values: CDR1 MNHEY, CDR2 SVGAGI. This CDR3 spans 15 amino acids. Trimming removed 6 bases from V and 3 bases from J; junction bases left unmatched: 8. In DNA, the CDR3 is TGTGCCAGCAGAAAGACAGGGAGTGGTGGAAACACCATATATTTT. It translates to CASRKTGSGGNTIYF.

This chain connects TRBV18 to TRBJ1-1; D gene unclear. Looked up from germline, CDR1 is KGHSH and CDR2 is LQKENI. V lost 8 bases and J lost 0, with 13 bases in between. The CDR3 totals 14 residues. The CDR3 protein is CASTLAGMNTEAFF. The CDR3 DNA follows: TGTGCCAGCACACTTGCGGGGATGAACACTGAAGCTTTCTTT.

This chain links TRBV25-1 with TRBJ2-7, with D possibly matching TRBD2 (5 bases). V lost 0 bases and J lost 5, with 14 bases in between. Germline V CDR1 and CDR2: MGHDK, SYGVNS. The CDR3 totals 15 residues. The CDR3 nucleotides read TGTGCCAGCAGTGAATATGGCGAGGGTTCCAACGAGCAGTACTTC. Protein: CASSEYGEGSNEQYF.

The chain links TRBV5-6 to TRBJ2-1; D not certain. V lost 1 base, J lost 7 bases, and 15 bases lay in between. The CDR3 spans 15 residues. The germline CDR1 and CDR2 sequences are SGHDT and YYEEEE. The CDR3: CASSLFGRTGNEQFF. As DNA, the CDR3 is TGTGCCAGCAGCTTGTTCGGCAGGACCGGGAATGAGCAGTTCTTC.

The chain has TRBV9 and TRBJ2-2; D not certain. V shed 0 bases and J shed 4 bases, with 7 bases lying between them. The CDR3 runs 14 residues. CDR1 SGDLS and CDR2 YYNGEE come from the germline V gene. The CDR3 sequence is CASSVAGPTGELFF. CDR3 in DNA: TGTGCCAGCAGCGTAGCTGGGCCCACCGGGGAGCTGTTTTTT.

The V gene is TRBV6-6, the J gene TRBJ1-5, with D perhaps matching TRBD1 (5 bases). Deletions cut 9 bases from V and 6 bases from J, with 15 bases between. The length of the CDR3 is 13 residues. Looked up from germline, CDR1 is MNHNY and CDR2 is SVGAGI (reference sequence). CDR3 coding DNA: TGTGCCAGTCATCCCGGACAACGTCAGCCCCAGCATTTT. It codes for CASHPGQRQPQHF.

The chain recombines TRBV5-4 with TRBJ1-2, with a weak D call TRBD1 (5 bases). The CDR3 sequence is 15 residues long. V was trimmed by 4 bases and J by 5 bases, leaving 18 bases between them. Germline CDR1 SGHNT, CDR2 YYREEE (reference sequence). The DNA of the CDR3 is TGTGCCAGCAGCCCCCAGGAGGGACTAGGGTATGGCTACACCTTC. As protein: CASSPQEGLGYGYTF.

The gene calls are TRBV4-1 and TRBJ2-3; D might be TRBD2 (5 bases). Per the germline V gene, CDR1 is MGHRA and CDR2 is YSYEKL. Trimming took off 0 bases at V and 2 bases at J, with 12 bases between the two ends. This CDR3 has 16 residues. The CDR3 sequence: CASSQDPTSITDTQYF. In nucleotides, the CDR3 is TGCGCCAGCAGCCAAGACCCCACTAGTATCACAGATACGCAGTATTTT.

This chain connects TRBV27 to TRBJ1-1; D is unclear. CDR3 length equals 13 residues. Germline CDR1 reads MNHEY; CDR2 reads SMNVEV (reference sequence). Trimming removed 2 bases from V and 3 bases from J, with 7 bases in between. The CDR3, as DNA: TGTGCCAGCAGTTTAGGGTTGCACACTGAAGCTTTCTTT. Translated: CASSLGLHTEAFF.

The rearrangement links TRBV5-1 to TRBJ2-7; D is uncertain. This CDR3 spans 14 amino acids. Trimming left V 3 bases short and J 0 bases short, with 10 bases between. Germline-derived CDR1 and CDR2 are SGHRS and YFSETQ. CDR3 in DNA: TGCGCCAGCAGCTCTCCGGTGTCCTCCTACGAGCAGTACTTC. Protein: CASSSPVSSYEQYF.